This T cell receptor (beta chain) was sequenced in a study of blood T cell repertoires in COVID-19. The overall study: Samples of COVID-19 (acute and convalescent) were obtained from the United States, Italy and Spain. PBMCs, B-cell-depleted T cells, or T cells were the source of the cDNA or gDNA that made up the material.

Recruitment covered about 26 US areas and drew participants whose ages spanned roughly 18 to 100 years. Original processing notes: The authors estimated nucleated cell counts from reference gene primer amplification. The data were produced by immunoSEQ multiplex PCR, yet TCRdb's version contains in-frame clones alone and is incomplete. From that table come the V and J calls and clone size; the DNA was used to work out D and trimming. The sample lists 490,000 or so clones; approximately 86% were seen once. Looked up from germline, CDR1 is SQVTM and CDR2 is ANQGSEA. The CDR3 has 13 amino acids. V was pared by 5 bases and J by 4 bases, with 5 bases of the junction left unmatched.

This sequence originates from a woman in her sixties or seventies who had recovered from COVID-19. Specimen: PBMCs or T cells enriched from blood (not recorded which). V gene TRBV29-1 combines with J gene TRBJ1-3, with 7 bases fitting TRBD1. Here the CDR3 reads CSVMTGRGNTIYF. The CDR3 nucleotides read TGCAGCGTTATGACAGGGCGAGGAAACACCATATATTTT.